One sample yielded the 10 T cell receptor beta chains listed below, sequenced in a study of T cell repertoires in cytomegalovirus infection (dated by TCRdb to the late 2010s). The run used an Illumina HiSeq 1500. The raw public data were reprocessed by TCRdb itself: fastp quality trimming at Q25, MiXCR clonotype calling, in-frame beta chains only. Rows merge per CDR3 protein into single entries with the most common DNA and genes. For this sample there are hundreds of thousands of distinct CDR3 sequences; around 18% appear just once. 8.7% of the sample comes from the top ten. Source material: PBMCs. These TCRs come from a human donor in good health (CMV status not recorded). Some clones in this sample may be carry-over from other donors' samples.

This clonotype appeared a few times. For the CDR3, the DNA is TGCGCCAGCAGTCCAACTACAGGGGGCGGTGAGACCCAGTACTTC. Its protein product is CASSPTTGGGETQYF. The rearrangement uses TRBV10-2 and TRBJ2-5; 9 nucleotides align to TRBD1. The length of the CDR3 is 15 residues. Losses at the gene ends were 5 bases for V and 5 bases for J; bases not matched to a gene: 9. Germline CDR1 is WSHSY and CDR2 is SAAADI.

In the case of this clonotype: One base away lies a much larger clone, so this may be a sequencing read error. The CDR3 sequence: CASALSGANGLTF. CDR3 DNA: TGTGCTAGTGCCCTATCTGGGGCCAACGGCCTGACTTTC. The J gene is TRBJ2-6, the V gene TRBV12-5; D is possibly TRBD1 (5 bases). Germline CDR1 LGHNT, CDR2 FRNRAP. This CDR3 is 13 amino acids long.

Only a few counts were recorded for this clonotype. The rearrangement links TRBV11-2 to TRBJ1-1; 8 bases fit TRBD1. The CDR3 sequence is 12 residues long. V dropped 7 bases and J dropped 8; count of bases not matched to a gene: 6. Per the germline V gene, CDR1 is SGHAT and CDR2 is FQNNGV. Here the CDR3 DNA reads TGTGCCAGCAAGGCGACAGGGGTAGAAGCTTTCTTT. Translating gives CASKATGVEAFF. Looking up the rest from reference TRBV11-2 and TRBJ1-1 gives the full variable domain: EAGVAQSPRYKIIEKRQSVAFWCNPISGHATLYWYQQILGQGPKLLIQFQNNGVVDDSQLPKDRFSAERLKGVDSTLKIQPAKLEDSAVYLCASKATGVEAFFGQGTRLTVV.

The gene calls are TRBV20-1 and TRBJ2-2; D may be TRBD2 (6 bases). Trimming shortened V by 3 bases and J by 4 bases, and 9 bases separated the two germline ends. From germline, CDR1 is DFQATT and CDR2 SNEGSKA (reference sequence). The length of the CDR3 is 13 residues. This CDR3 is CSARRGSTGELFF. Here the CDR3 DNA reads TGCAGTGCTAGGCGGGGTAGCACCGGGGAGCTGTTTTTT.

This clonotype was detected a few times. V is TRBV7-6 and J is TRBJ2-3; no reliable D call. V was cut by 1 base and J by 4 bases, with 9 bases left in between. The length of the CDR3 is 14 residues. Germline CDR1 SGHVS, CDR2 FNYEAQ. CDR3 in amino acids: CASSLDRFSDTQYF. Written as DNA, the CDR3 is TGTGCCAGCAGCTTAGATAGGTTTTCAGATACGCAGTATTTT.

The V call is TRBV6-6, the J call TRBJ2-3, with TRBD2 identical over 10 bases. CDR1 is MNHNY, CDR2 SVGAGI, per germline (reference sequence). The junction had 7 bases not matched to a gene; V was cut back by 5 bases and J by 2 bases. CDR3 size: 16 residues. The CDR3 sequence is CASSDPSGGLTDTQYF. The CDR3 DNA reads TGTGCCAGCAGTGATCCTAGCGGGGGCCTCACAGATACGCAGTATTTT.

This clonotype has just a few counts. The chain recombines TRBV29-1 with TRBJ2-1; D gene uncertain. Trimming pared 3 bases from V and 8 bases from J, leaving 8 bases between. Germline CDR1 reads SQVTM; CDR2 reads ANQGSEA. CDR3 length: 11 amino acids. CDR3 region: CSVDDWDEQFF. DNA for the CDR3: TGCAGCGTTGATGATTGGGATGAGCAGTTCTTC.

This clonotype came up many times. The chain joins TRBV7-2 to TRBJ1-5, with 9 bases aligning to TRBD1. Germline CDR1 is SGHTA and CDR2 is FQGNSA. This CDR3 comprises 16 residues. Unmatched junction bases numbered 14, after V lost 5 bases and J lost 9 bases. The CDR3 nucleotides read TGTGCCAGCAGCACCTCCGGGGGACAGGGTCTTCGGCCCCAGCATTTT. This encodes CASSTSGGQGLRPQHF. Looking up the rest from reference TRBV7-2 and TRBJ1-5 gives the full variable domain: GAGVSQSPSNKVTEKGKDVELRCDPISGHTALYWYRQSLGQGLEFLIYFQGNSAPDKSGLPSDRFSAERTGGSVSTLTIQRTQQEDSAVYLCASSTSGGQGLRPQHFGDGTRLSIL.

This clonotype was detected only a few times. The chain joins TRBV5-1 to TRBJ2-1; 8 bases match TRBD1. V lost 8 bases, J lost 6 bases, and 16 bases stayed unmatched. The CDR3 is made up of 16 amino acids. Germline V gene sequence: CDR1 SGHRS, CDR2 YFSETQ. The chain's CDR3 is CASRTGKGNRANEQFF. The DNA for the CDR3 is TGCGCCAGTAGGACAGGGAAGGGGAATAGGGCCAATGAGCAGTTCTTC.

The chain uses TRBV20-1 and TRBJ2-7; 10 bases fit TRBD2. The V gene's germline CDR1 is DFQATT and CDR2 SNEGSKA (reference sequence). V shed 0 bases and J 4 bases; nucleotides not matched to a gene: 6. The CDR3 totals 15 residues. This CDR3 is CSAREGLALRYEQYF. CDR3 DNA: TGCAGTGCTAGAGAGGGACTAGCGCTTCGTTACGAGCAGTACTTC.